These 27 T cell receptor beta chains were sequenced from one sample in a study of blood T cells in healthy people across ages. For the second PCR, which ran for about 6 to 11 cycles, a sample-barcoded 5' primer and a J-beta primer mix were used. A single record per CDR3 protein comes from TCRdb applying MiXCR to the 5' RACE reads. The sample comprises 550,000 to 700,000 distinct CDR3 sequences, 25% to 30% of which are singletons, and less than 20% rests with the top ten. Material for sequencing was blood. The receptors originated from a woman in her 70s in good health.

The chain has TRBV7-3 and TRBJ2-5; D is undetermined. The germline CDR1 and CDR2 sequences are SGHTA and FQGTGA. The CDR3 loop spans 15 amino acids. Deletions cut 0 bases from V and 5 bases from J, with 13 bases between. DNA for the CDR3: TGTGCCAGCAGCTTAACCGGAGACGATGTCGAGACCCAGTACTTC. This translates into CASSLTGDDVETQYF.

Concerning this clonotype: One end of the junction fails to match germline, which may point to a read error. The chain has TRBV10-3 and TRBJ2-3; D might be TRBD2 (6 bases). Germline CDR1 ENHRY, CDR2 SYGVKD. The CDR3 runs to 15 residues. CDR3 in amino acids: CVISIGTFLTDTQYF. The CDR3, as DNA: TGTGTCATCAGTATCGGGACTTTTCTCACAGATACGCAGTATTTT.

The chain carries TRBV20-1 and TRBJ1-1; no clear D. This CDR3 spans 13 amino acids. V lost 2 bases and J lost 1, with 8 bases in between. The germline gives CDR1 DFQATT, CDR2 SNEGSKA (reference sequence). This chain's CDR3 is CSARKVPNTEAFF. The CDR3 DNA follows: TGCAGTGCTAGAAAAGTTCCGAACACTGAAGCTTTCTTT.

The table lists this clonotype with a few counts. This chain uses TRBV7-2 with TRBJ2-4; 9 bases map to TRBD2. V was clipped by 5 bases and J by 7 bases; unmatched bases: 6. CDR1 and CDR2 from the germline V gene are SGHTA and FQGNSA. The CDR3 contains 14 residues. CDR3 nucleotide sequence: TGTGCCAGCAGCCAGGGGACTAGCAGTAACATTCAGTACTTC. Protein sequence: CASSQGTSSNIQYF.

This clonotype appeared a few times. This chain connects TRBV2 to TRBJ2-1, with TRBD2 identical over 8 bases. There are 14 residues in the CDR3. V trimming: 8 bases; J trimming: 7 bases; junction bases outside the gene matches: 10. Germline CDR1 SNHLY, CDR2 FYNNEI. CDR3 sequence: CASQGRGAPNEQFF. DNA for the CDR3: TGTGCCAGCCAGGGGCGGGGGGCCCCTAATGAGCAGTTCTTC.

This clonotype was seen more than once but under ten times. The CDR3 DNA follows: TGCGCCAGCAGCCGAGACGGGACAACTTACGAGCAGTACTTC. The encoded protein is CASSRDGTTYEQYF. The V call is TRBV5-1, the J call TRBJ2-5, with a weak D call TRBD1 (6 bases). The J call may be mistaken, given a closer DNA end match to TRBJ2-7. Looked up from germline, CDR1 is SGHRS and CDR2 is YFSETQ. The CDR3 consists of 14 residues.

The rearrangement links TRBV9 to TRBJ2-5; TRBD2 agrees at 9 bases. The better agreement between TRBJ2-1 and the DNA end casts doubt on the J call. This CDR3 contains 15 residues. The germline V gene encodes CDR1 SGDLS and CDR2 YYNGEE. Here the CDR3 reads CASSLGSGGPREQFF. In DNA, the CDR3 is TGTGCCAGCAGCCTGGGCAGCGGGGGGCCACGTGAGCAGTTCTTC.

There are a few counts of this clonotype. This chain links TRBV5-5 with TRBJ1-2; D unresolved. The CDR3 runs 15 residues. Germline CDR1 and CDR2: SGHKS and YYEKEE (reference sequence). V gave up 1 base and J gave up 4 bases, with 14 bases separating them. In nucleotides, the CDR3 is TGTGCCAGCAGCTTGTTGGGTCAGGACTCCTATGGCTACACCTTC. It codes for CASSLLGQDSYGYTF. The variable domain in full, with the rest retrieved from reference TRBV5-5 and TRBJ1-2, is DAGVTQSPTHLIKTRGQQVTLRCSPISGHKSVSWYQQVLGQGPQFIFQYYEKEERGRGNFPDRFSARQFPNYSSELNVNALLLGDSALYLCASSLLGQDSYGYTFGSGTRLTVV.

This rearrangement joins TRBV7-2 to TRBJ1-2; a possible D gene is TRBD1 (6 bases). The V end lost 8 bases, the J end lost 8 bases, and 24 bases lay between the germline ends. Germline V CDR1 and CDR2: SGHTA, FQGNSA. This CDR3 has 15 residues. CDR3 protein: CASCRDLAERGGYTF. The CDR3 DNA is TGTGCCAGCTGCAGGGACCTTGCGGAGAGGGGGGGCTACACCTTC. The variable domain in full, with the rest retrieved from reference TRBV7-2 and TRBJ1-2, is GAGVSQSPSNKVTEKGKDVELRCDPISGHTALYWYRQSLGQGLEFLIYFQGNSAPDKSGLPSDRFSAERTGGSVSTLTIQRTQQEDSAVYLCASCRDLAERGGYTFGSGTRLTVV.

On this clonotype: At one end the junction does not follow the germline gene, possibly because of a read error. J is TRBJ1-6 and V is TRBV12-3 or TRBV12-4; TRBD1 agrees at 11 bases. The CDR3 length is 15 residues. The CDR3: CASRAWDRGSSPLHF. The CDR3 bases are TGCGCCAGCAGGGCGTGGGACAGGGGGAGTTCACCCCTCCACTTT.

CDR3 sequence reads: CSARGRGIGGEKLFF. The CDR3 region has the DNA TGCAGTGCTAGAGGCAGGGGTATAGGTGGTGAAAAACTGTTTTTT. The rearrangement links TRBV20-1 to TRBJ1-4, with D perhaps TRBD1 (6 bases). CDR3 length: 15 amino acids. The germline CDR1 and CDR2 sequences are DFQATT and SNEGSKA (reference sequence). Trimming cost V 1 base and J 7 bases, with 16 bases left between them.

This clonotype was seen only a few times. This chain joins TRBV4-3 and TRBJ1-1; 7 bases are a match to TRBD1. V was clipped by 3 bases and J by 1 base; unmatched bases: 5. The CDR3 is made up of 15 amino acids. CDR1 is LGHNA and CDR2 is YSLEER in the germline V gene. The CDR3 loop is CASSHGTEQNTEAFF. CDR3 bases: TGCGCCAGCAGCCATGGGACAGAGCAGAACACTGAAGCTTTCTTT.

This clonotype has only a few counts. The V call is TRBV15, the J call TRBJ1-5, with a weak D call TRBD1 (5 bases). This CDR3 comprises 15 residues. Germline V CDR1 and CDR2: LNHNV, YYDKDF (reference sequence). The ends were cut back, 0 bases at V and 9 bases at J, with 15 bases in the middle. The CDR3 reads CATSRDSLRGGPQHF. CDR3 nucleotide sequence: TGTGCCACCAGCAGAGATTCCCTCCGCGGGGGGCCCCAGCATTTT.

The V and J genes are TRBV7-3 and TRBJ2-7; D tentatively fits TRBD1 or TRBD2 (5 bases each). This CDR3 is 13 amino acids long. With 5 bases removed from V and 6 bases from J, the gap between germline ends came to 14 bases. Germline CDR1 SGHTA, CDR2 FQGTGA. CDR3 residues: CASSPGLLGEQYF. The CDR3 nucleotides read TGTGCCAGCAGCCCGGGGCTACTTGGCGAGCAGTACTTC. Combining the CDR3 with reference TRBV7-3 and TRBJ2-7 gives the whole variable domain GAGVSQTPSNKVTEKGKYVELRCDPISGHTALYWYRQSLGQGPEFLIYFQGTGAADDSGLPNDRFFAVRPEGSVSTLKIQRTERGDSAVYLCASSPGLLGEQYFGPGTRLTVT.

Here the CDR3 DNA reads TGCAGTGCTAGATATTGGGGACTGCAACAAGAGACCCAGTACTTC. This gives the protein CSARYWGLQQETQYF. V is TRBV20-1 and J is TRBJ2-5, with D maybe TRBD2 (6 bases). This CDR3 region has 15 residues. The V end was cut by 2 bases, the J end by 2 bases, with 15 bases between. Germline V gives CDR1 DFQATT, CDR2 SNEGSKA (reference sequence).

This clonotype was seen a handful of times. Likely a read error: the CDR3 ends without its conserved phenylalanine or tryptophan. The J gene is TRBJ2-5, the V gene TRBV11-2; 14 nucleotides agree with TRBD2. This CDR3 has 15 amino acids. With V trimmed by 5 bases and J by 5 bases, 4 bases remained unmatched. Germline CDR1 and CDR2: SGHAT and FQNNGV. In DNA, the CDR3 is TGTGCCAGCAGCAAGACTAGCGGGGGGGTGGAGACCCAGTACCTC. Its protein product is CASSKTSGGVETQYL.

This clonotype was recorded a few times. The chain carries TRBV6-2 or TRBV6-3 and TRBJ1-2; 8 nucleotides line up with TRBD1. Germline V CDR1 and CDR2: MNHEY, SVGEGT. With V trimmed by 5 bases and J by 8 bases, 16 bases remained unmatched. This CDR3 region has 16 residues. The CDR3 DNA follows: TGTGCCAGCAGTCGCCGGGACAGGCCATCCCTGGGGGGCTACACCTTC. Protein product: CASSRRDRPSLGGYTF.

This chain uses TRBV30 with TRBJ2-5; D unclear. The end of the DNA aligns better with TRBJ2-1, so the J call may be wrong. CDR1 and CDR2 from the germline V gene are GTSNPN and SVGIG (reference sequence). The length of the CDR3 is 14 residues. In DNA, the CDR3 is TGTGCCTGGAAATCCTTAACGCAGAACAATGAGCAGTTCTTC. It codes for CAWKSLTQNNEQFF.

J is TRBJ1-5 and V is TRBV20-1, with TRBD1 matching 7 bases. The length of the CDR3 is 15 residues. The ends lost 3 bases at V and 2 bases at J; junction bases unmatched: 7. The germline CDR1 and CDR2 sequences are DFQATT and SNEGSKA (reference sequence). CDR3 residues: CSASLPGTGNQPQHF. As DNA, the CDR3 is TGCAGTGCTAGTCTCCCAGGGACAGGCAATCAGCCCCAGCATTTT.

The chain couples TRBV27 to TRBJ2-2; 7 nucleotides agree with TRBD1. Trimming cost V 3 bases and J 3 bases; bases outside gene matches: 7. CDR1 is MNHEY, CDR2 SMNVEV, per germline (reference sequence). The CDR3 spans 16 residues. The DNA for the CDR3 is TGTGCCAGCAGTTTTCAGACAGGGCGTCACACCGGGGAGCTGTTTTTT. Protein sequence: CASSFQTGRHTGELFF.

The chain couples TRBV7-2 to TRBJ2-5; maybe TRBD2 (6 bases). Between the trimmed V and J ends, which lost 1 base and 1 base, there was a span of 22 bases. The CDR3 spans 19 residues. Germline values: CDR1 SGHTA, CDR2 FQGNSA. Written as DNA, the CDR3 is TGTGCCAGCAGCTTAGAAGTTCCTCACGCGGGGACCTTCCAAGAGACCCAGTACTTC. Encoded protein: CASSLEVPHAGTFQETQYF. Complete variable domain (other parts from reference TRBV7-2 and TRBJ2-5): GAGVSQSPSNKVTEKGKDVELRCDPISGHTALYWYRQSLGQGLEFLIYFQGNSAPDKSGLPSDRFSAERTGGSVSTLTIQRTQQEDSAVYLCASSLEVPHAGTFQETQYFGPGTRLLVL.

The chain links TRBV7-2 to TRBJ1-2; 11 positions match TRBD1. Germline trimming cut 5 bases from V and 4 bases from J; bases unmatched to any gene: 6. This CDR3 region has 15 residues. Germline assignment: CDR1 SGHTA and CDR2 FQGNSA. CDR3 loop: CASSLWTGGGYGYTF. The CDR3, as DNA: TGTGCCAGCAGCCTATGGACAGGGGGCGGCTATGGCTACACCTTC. Combining the CDR3 with reference TRBV7-2 and TRBJ1-2 gives the whole variable domain GAGVSQSPSNKVTEKGKDVELRCDPISGHTALYWYRQSLGQGLEFLIYFQGNSAPDKSGLPSDRFSAERTGGSVSTLTIQRTQQEDSAVYLCASSLWTGGGYGYTFGSGTRLTVV.

The chain has TRBV20-1 and TRBJ1-5; D is ambiguous. The length of the CDR3 is 14 residues. Trimming took 2 bases from V and 3 from J, leaving 11 bases between them. From germline, CDR1 is DFQATT and CDR2 SNEGSKA (reference sequence). The CDR3 here is CSARSWANNQPQHF. The CDR3 nucleotides are TGCAGTGCTAGAAGTTGGGCAAACAATCAGCCCCAGCATTTT.

This clonotype was seen a handful of times. The V gene is TRBV4-3, the J gene TRBJ2-4, with D perhaps matching TRBD2 (7 bases). Germline assignment: CDR1 LGHNA and CDR2 YSLEER. The V end was cut by 1 base, the J end by 6 bases, with 16 bases between. The CDR3 is 16 amino acids. DNA of the CDR3: TGCGCCAGCAGCCAAGTGGCTGGGAGGGGGGGAAACATTCAGTACTTC. Its translation: CASSQVAGRGGNIQYF.

The chain carries TRBV6-5 and TRBJ2-1, with 7 nucleotides matching TRBD1. With V trimmed by 10 bases and J by 1 base, 4 bases remained unmatched. Looked up from germline, CDR1 is MNHEY and CDR2 is SVGAGI. CDR3 length equals 13 residues. Written as DNA, the CDR3 is TGTGCCACCAAACAGGGGTCCTACAATGAGCAGTTCTTC. Amino acids: CATKQGSYNEQFF.

This clonotype has just a few counts. J is TRBJ1-1 and V is TRBV5-1; D gene uncertain. Germline lookup yields CDR1 SGHRS and CDR2 YFSETQ. V was clipped by 1 base and J by 1 base, with 14 bases between them. The CDR3 consists of 16 residues. CDR3 protein: CASSLTAGRSNTEAFF. The CDR3, as DNA: TGCGCCAGCAGCTTGACTGCCGGCCGGTCGAACACTGAAGCTTTCTTT.

CDR3 protein: CASSFSLDTEAFF. As DNA, the CDR3 is TGTGCCAGCAGCTTTTCGTTGGACACTGAAGCTTTCTTT. The chain combines TRBV7-3 with TRBJ1-1; D uncertain. The germline CDR1 and CDR2 sequences are SGHTA and FQGTGA. The CDR3 totals 13 residues. Trimming took 3 bases from V and 3 from J, leaving 8 bases between them. The variable domain in full, completed from reference TRBV7-3 and TRBJ1-1, reads GAGVSQTPSNKVTEKGKYVELRCDPISGHTALYWYRQSLGQGPEFLIYFQGTGAADDSGLPNDRFFAVRPEGSVSTLKIQRTERGDSAVYLCASSFSLDTEAFFGQGTRLTVV.